This T cell receptor beta chain originates from a study of blood T cell repertoires in COVID-19. Overall study context: PBMCs, B-cell-depleted T cells, or T cells were the source of the cDNA or gDNA that made up the material.

Authors' processing steps: Using reference gene primer amplification, nucleated cell counts were estimated. Assay: immunoSEQ multiplex PCR; the TCRdb copy retains only in-frame clones and omits some. Clonal size and the V and J genes are those of that table, whereas D and trimming came from the DNA. The table records 100,000 to 120,000 clones, around four fifths of them present only once. After removal of 6 bases from V and 0 bases from J, the junction contained 5 bases not matched to a gene. Germline CDR1 MDHEN, CDR2 SYDVKM. The CDR3 is made up of 15 amino acids. The sequence derives from a woman aged 70-85 years with acute or convalescent COVID-19. The sequencing sample was made of peripheral blood. The chain joins TRBV28 to TRBJ2-1; 7 bases are a match to TRBD2. The CDR3 region is CASSGLGSSYNEQFF. CDR3 nucleotide sequence: TGTGCCAGCAGCGGACTAGGGAGCTCCTACAATGAGCAGTTCTTC.